Listed below are T cell receptor beta chains from one sample, sequenced in a study of control samples from healthy donors and cancer patients. Profiling relied on immunoSEQ multiplex PCR, and the TCRdb table lists in-frame clones only, not all of them. Seen here are around 250,000 clones, roughly 87% observed once, and the top ten hold about an eighth. Material: PBMCs. These TCRs come from a woman aged 55-69 years with lung cancer. Each CDR3 is given with its conserved first and last residue. The D gene is left open where the match is weak. For some rows the clone size is stated as once, few or many, or as a class when expanded; others skip it.

D gene	V gene	J gene	clone size	CDR3 protein	CDR3 DNA
-	TRBV10-1	TRBJ2-1	-	CASSGQWNEQFF	TGCGCCAGCAGTGGCCAGTGGAATGAGCAGTTCTTC
TRBD1	TRBV10-3	TRBJ1-2	few	CAITDTGTGNGYTF	TGTGCCATCACCGACACCGGGACAGGGAATGGCTACACCTTC
-	TRBV5-1	TRBJ2-7	-	CASTYRDGGYEQYF	TGCGCCAGCACCTACCGGGACGGGGGTTACGAGCAGTACTTC
-	TRBV7-9	TRBJ2-7	-	CASSLGAPGSEQYF	TGTGCCAGCAGCTTAGGGGCACCCGGTAGCGAGCAGTACTTC
-	TRBV18	TRBJ2-2	-	CASSPQGRRSGELFF	TGTGCCAGCTCACCACAGGGGCGCAGATCCGGGGAGCTGTTTTTT
TRBD2	TRBV28	TRBJ2-1	-	CASISRGGSSYNEQFF	TGTGCCAGCATCTCCCGGGGAGGGAGCTCCTACAATGAGCAGTTCTTC
-	TRBV6-5	TRBJ2-7	few	CASSRTAGTYEQYF	TGTGCCAGCAGTAGGACCGCAGGGACCTACGAGCAGTACTTC
-	TRBV28	TRBJ1-5	-	CASSFGESPQHF	TGTGCCAGCAGTTTCGGGGAGTCGCCCCAGCATTTT
-	TRBV6-6	TRBJ1-1	-	CASSLQGPTEAFF	TGTGCCAGCAGTCTACAGGGACCCACTGAAGCTTTCTTT
-	TRBV28	TRBJ1-1	-	CASSFAGRAFF	TGTGCCAGCAGTTTTGCCGGGAGGGCTTTCTTT
-	TRBV11-2	TRBJ1-3	-	CASSITISGFSGNTIYF	TGTGCCAGCAGCATCACCATCTCAGGCTTCTCTGGAAACACCATATATTTT
TRBD1	TRBV28	TRBJ2-7	-	CATKTGGREQYF	TGTGCCACCAAGACAGGGGGCCGTGAGCAGTACTTC
TRBD1	TRBV6-6	TRBJ2-7	-	CASSYYPGQEQYF	TGTGCCAGCAGTTATTATCCGGGACAGGAGCAGTACTTC
TRBD1	TRBV28	TRBJ1-1	once	CASRTRWTGGRTEAFF	TGTGCCAGCAGAACCCGCTGGACAGGGGGGCGCACTGAAGCTTTCTTT